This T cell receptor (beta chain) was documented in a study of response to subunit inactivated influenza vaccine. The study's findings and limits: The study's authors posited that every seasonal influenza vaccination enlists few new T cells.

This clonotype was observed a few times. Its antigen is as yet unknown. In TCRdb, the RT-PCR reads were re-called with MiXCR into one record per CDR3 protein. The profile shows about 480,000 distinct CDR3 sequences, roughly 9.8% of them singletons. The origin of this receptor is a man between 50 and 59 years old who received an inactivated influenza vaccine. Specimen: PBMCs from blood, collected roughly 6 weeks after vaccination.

The CDR3 protein is CAIRDRRNTEAFF. CDR3 DNA: TGTGCCATCAGGGACAGGAGGAACACTGAAGCTTTCTTT. The chain carries TRBV10-3 and TRBJ1-1; 7 nucleotides align to TRBD1. From germline, CDR1 is ENHRY and CDR2 SYGVKD. The CDR3 runs 13 residues. V lost 6 bases and J lost 1; bases outside the gene matches: 2.